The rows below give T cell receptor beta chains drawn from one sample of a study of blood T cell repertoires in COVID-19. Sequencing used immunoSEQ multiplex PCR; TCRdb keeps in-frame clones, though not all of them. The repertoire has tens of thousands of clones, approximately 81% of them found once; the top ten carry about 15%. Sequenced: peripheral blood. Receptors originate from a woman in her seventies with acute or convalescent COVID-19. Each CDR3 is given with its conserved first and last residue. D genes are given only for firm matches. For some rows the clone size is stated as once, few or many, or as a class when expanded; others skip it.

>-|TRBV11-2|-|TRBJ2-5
TGTGCCAGCAGCTTGGGGCTCAATGGGCAAGAGACCCAGTACTTC
CASSLGLNGQETQYF
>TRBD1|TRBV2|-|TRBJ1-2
TGTGCCAGCGAAGGGACAGATCCTAACTATGGCTACACCTTC
CASEGTDPNYGYTF
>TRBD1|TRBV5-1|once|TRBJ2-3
TGCGCCAGCAGGGAAGACAGGGGCAAAGGGGATACGCAGTATTTT
CASREDRGKGDTQYF
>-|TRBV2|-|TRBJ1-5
TGTGCCAGCAGTAAAACAGGGAGCAATCAGCCCCAGCATTTT
CASSKTGSNQPQHF
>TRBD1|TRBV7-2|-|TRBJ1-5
TGTGCCAGCAGCTTGGACAGGAATCAGCCCCAGCATTTT
CASSLDRNQPQHF
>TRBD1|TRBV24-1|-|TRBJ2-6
TGTGCCACCGAGGGGACAGGCCTCTCTGGGGCCAACGTCCTGACTTTC
CATEGTGLSGANVLTF
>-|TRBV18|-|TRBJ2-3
TGTGCCAGCTCACCAGTTGGCGGGGGACACACAGATACGCAGTATTTT
CASSPVGGGHTDTQYF
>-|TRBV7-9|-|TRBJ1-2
TGTGCCAGCAGCTCACAAGGACACCGAGCTAACTATGGCTACACCTTC
CASSSQGHRANYGYTF
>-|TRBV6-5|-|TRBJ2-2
TGTGCCAGCACACTCTACGGGGAGCTGTTTTTT
CASTLYGELFF
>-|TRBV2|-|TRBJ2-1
TGTGCCAGCAGACTAGGGTCTTACAATGAGCAGTTCTTC
CASRLGSYNEQFF
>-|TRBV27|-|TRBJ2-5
TGTGCCAGCTCTCGGGAGACCCAGTACTTC
CASSRETQYF
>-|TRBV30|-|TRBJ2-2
TGTGCCTGGTCACAGGGGAACACCGGGGAGCTGTTTTTT
CAWSQGNTGELFF
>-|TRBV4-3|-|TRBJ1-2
TGCGCCAGCAGCCAGCGGGAGACTGGCTATGGCTACACCTTC
CASSQRETGYGYTF
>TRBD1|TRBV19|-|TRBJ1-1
TGTGCCAGTAGTAGTCAGGGGGTTTCGAACACTGAAGCTTTCTTT
CASSSQGVSNTEAFF
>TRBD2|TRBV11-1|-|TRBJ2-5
TGTGCCAGCAGCTTTAGCGGGGGAAGGGAGACCCAGTACTTC
CASSFSGGRETQYF
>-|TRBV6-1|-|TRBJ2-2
TGTGCCAGCAGTGAACTAGCCCAACAGCTTACCTCCCCGGAGCTGTTTTTT
CASSELAQQLTSPELFF
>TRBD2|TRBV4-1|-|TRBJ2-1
TGCGCCAGCAGCCAAGAGGGAGGCGGGGGGCCCTACAATGAGCAGTTCTTC
CASSQEGGGGPYNEQFF
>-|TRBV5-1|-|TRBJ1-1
TGCGCCAGCAGCTTGCAGGGTATGAACACTGAAGCTTTCTTT
CASSLQGMNTEAFF
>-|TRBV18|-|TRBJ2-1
TGTGCCAGCTCACCACTATCCGGGGTCCTAAGACCCCTTGGTAATGAGCAGTTCTTC
CASSPLSGVLRPLGNEQFF
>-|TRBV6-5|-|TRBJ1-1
TGTGCCAGCAGCCCCGGGGGGGCGGTGAACACTGAAGCTTTCTTT
CASSPGGAVNTEAFF
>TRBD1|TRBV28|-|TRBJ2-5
TGTGCCAGCAGTTTCGGGGACAGGGTTGGGGAGACCCAGTACTTC
CASSFGDRVGETQYF
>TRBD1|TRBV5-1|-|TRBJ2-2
TGCGCCAGCAGCTTCGACAGGGTAACCAATTACCAAAACACCGGGGAGCTGTTTTTT
CASSFDRVTNYQNTGELFF
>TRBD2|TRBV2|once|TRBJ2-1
TGTGCCAGCAGTGACCCTAGCGGGGGACTGTTATACAATGAGCAGTTCTTC
CASSDPSGGLLYNEQFF
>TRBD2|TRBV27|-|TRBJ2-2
TGTGCCAGCAGTTTATGGAGCGGGAGCGGACGGAACACCGGGGAGCTGTTTTTT
CASSLWSGSGRNTGELFF
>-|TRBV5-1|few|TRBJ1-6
TGCGCCAGCAGCTTGGCAGGGTTTGGTAATTCACCCCTCCACTTT
CASSLAGFGNSPLHF
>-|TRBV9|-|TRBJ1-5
TGTGCCAGCAGCGCGGGTCCTAATGGCGATCAGCCCCAGCATTTT
CASSAGPNGDQPQHF